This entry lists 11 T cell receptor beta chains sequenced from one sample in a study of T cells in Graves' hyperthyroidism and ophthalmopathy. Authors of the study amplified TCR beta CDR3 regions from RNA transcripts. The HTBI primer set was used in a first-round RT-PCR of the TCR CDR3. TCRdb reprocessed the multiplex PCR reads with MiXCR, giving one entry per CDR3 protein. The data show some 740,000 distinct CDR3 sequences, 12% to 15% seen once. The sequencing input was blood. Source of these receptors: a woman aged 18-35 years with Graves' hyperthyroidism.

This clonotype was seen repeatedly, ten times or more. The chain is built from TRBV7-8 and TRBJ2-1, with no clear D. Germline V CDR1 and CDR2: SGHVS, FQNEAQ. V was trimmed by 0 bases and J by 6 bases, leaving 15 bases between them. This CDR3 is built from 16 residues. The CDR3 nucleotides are TGTGCCAGCAGCTTAGCGGGTTTAGCACTTGGCAATGAGCAGTTCTTC. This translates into CASSLAGLALGNEQFF.

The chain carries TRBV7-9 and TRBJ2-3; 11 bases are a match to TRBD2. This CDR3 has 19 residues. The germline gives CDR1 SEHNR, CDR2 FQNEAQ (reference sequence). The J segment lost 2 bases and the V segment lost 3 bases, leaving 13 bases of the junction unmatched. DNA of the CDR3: TGTGCCAGCAGCTTTCTTACTAGCGGGAGCCCCCTTCACACAGATACGCAGTATTTT. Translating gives CASSFLTSGSPLHTDTQYF.

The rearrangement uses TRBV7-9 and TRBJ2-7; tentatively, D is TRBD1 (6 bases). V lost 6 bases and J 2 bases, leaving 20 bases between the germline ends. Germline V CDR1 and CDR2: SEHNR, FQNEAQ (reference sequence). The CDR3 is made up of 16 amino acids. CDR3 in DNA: TGTGCCAGCAGGAGAGACGGACAGAAAGATCCCTACGAGCAGTACTTC. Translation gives CASRRDGQKDPYEQYF.

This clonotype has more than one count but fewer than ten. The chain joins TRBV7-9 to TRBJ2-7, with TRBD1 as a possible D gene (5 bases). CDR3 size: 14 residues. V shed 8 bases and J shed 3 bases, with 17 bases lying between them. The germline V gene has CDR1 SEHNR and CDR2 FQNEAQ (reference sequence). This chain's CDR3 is CASSTQGIGYEQYF. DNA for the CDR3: TGTGCCAGCTCAACTCAGGGAATTGGCTACGAGCAGTACTTC.

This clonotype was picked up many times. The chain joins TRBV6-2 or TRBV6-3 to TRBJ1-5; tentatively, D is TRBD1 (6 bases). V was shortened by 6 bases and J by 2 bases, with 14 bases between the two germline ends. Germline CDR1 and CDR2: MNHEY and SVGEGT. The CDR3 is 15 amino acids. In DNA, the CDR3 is TGTGCCAGCAGCCGAACAGGGCTTGGCAATCAGCCCCAGCATTTT. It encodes CASSRTGLGNQPQHF.

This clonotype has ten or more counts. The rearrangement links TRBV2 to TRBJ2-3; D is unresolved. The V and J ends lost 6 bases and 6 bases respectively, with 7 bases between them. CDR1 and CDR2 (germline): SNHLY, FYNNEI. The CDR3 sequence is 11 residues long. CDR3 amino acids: CASSLPDTQYF. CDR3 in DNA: TGTGCCAGCAGCCTCCCTGATACGCAGTATTTT.

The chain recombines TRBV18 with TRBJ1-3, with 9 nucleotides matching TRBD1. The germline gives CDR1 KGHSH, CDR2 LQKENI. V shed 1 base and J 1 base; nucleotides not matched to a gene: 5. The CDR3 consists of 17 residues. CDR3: CASSPRRQGVSGNTIYF. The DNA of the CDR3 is TGTGCCAGCTCACCACGAAGACAGGGGGTTTCTGGAAACACCATATATTTT.

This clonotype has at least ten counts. In nucleotides, the CDR3 is TGTGCCAGCAGTGGTCCGACAGGGAGGCCTGAAGCTTTCTTT. It translates to CASSGPTGRPEAFF. V and J are TRBV2 and TRBJ1-1; 7 bases line up with TRBD1. The trim removed 4 bases at V and 6 bases at J, leaving 8 bases unmatched. CDR1 is SNHLY and CDR2 is FYNNEI in the germline V gene. The CDR3 runs 14 residues.

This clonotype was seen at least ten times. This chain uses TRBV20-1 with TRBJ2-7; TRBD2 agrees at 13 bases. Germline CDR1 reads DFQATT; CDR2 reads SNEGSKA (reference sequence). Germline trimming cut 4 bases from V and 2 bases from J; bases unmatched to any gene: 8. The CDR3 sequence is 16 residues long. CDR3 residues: CSATVYGTSGTYEQYF. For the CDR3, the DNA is TGCAGTGCTACTGTTTACGGGACTAGCGGGACCTACGAGCAGTACTTC.

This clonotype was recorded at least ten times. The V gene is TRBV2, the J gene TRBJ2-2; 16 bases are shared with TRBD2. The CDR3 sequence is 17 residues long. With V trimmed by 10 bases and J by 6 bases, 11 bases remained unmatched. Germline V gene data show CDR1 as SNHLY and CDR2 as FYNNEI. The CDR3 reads CAITGTSGRDRAGELFF. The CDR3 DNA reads TGTGCCATCACTGGGACTAGCGGGAGGGACAGGGCCGGGGAGCTGTTTTTT.

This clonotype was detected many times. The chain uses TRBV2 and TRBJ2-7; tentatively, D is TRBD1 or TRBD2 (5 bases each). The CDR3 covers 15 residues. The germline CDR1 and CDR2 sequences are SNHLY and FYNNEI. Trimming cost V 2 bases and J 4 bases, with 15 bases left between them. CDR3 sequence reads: CASSENNWGGYEQYF. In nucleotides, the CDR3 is TGTGCCAGCAGTGAAAATAATTGGGGCGGGTACGAGCAGTACTTC.